These 31 T cell receptor beta chains were all obtained from the same sample, sequenced in a study of T cells after yellow fever vaccination. From the 5' RACE reads, TCRdb called clonotypes with MiXCR, one entry per CDR3 protein. Of 500,000 to 650,000 distinct CDR3 sequences listed, approximately 13% are singletons. Material: PBMCs, obtained on the day of the yellow fever booster vaccination. The source is a young man who received the YFV17D yellow fever vaccine.

This clonotype came up a few times. The genes are TRBV20-1 and TRBJ2-2; TRBD2 might be the D (5 bases). Germline CDR1 is DFQATT and CDR2 is SNEGSKA (reference sequence). The CDR3 length is 13 residues. V lost 3 bases to trimming and J lost 6 bases, with 11 bases between them. The CDR3 DNA sequence: TGCAGTGCTAGCCCTAGCAACGCCGGGGAGCTGTTTTTT. Translated: CSASPSNAGELFF.

This clonotype was counted a few times. The CDR3 DNA follows: TGTGCCAGCAGTTCCCAGCGGGGGGACGGAAGTCCAAACACCATATATTTT. Translated, it gives CASSSQRGDGSPNTIYF. V is TRBV28 and J is TRBJ1-3; TRBD1 is a possible D gene (5 bases). The germline V gene has CDR1 MDHEN and CDR2 SYDVKM. This CDR3 spans 17 amino acids. Trimming pared 4 bases from V and 6 bases from J, leaving 22 bases between.

The CDR3 coding sequence is TGCGCCAGCAGCCATCCCGGGACCCCTGGGGCCAACGTCCTGACTTTC. Translation gives CASSHPGTPGANVLTF. J is TRBJ2-6 and V is TRBV4-3; D possibly matches TRBD1 or TRBD2 (5 bases each). CDR1 is LGHNA and CDR2 is YSLEER in the germline V gene. V lost 3 bases and J 2 bases, leaving 11 bases between the germline ends. The CDR3 has 16 amino acids.

The chain employs TRBV7-2 and TRBJ2-3; 10 nucleotides line up with TRBD1. The CDR3 consists of 15 residues. Germline V lookup: CDR1 SGHTA, CDR2 FQGNSA. The ends lost 3 bases at V and 3 bases at J; junction bases unmatched: 3. As DNA, the CDR3 is TGTGCCAGCAGCTTTAGGGGACAGGGGACAGATACGCAGTATTTT. Its translation is CASSFRGQGTDTQYF.

The chain employs TRBV9 and TRBJ2-3; tentatively, D is TRBD1 (6 bases). The CDR3 totals 15 residues. CDR1 is SGDLS, CDR2 YYNGEE, per germline. The V gene lost 2 bases and the J gene lost 7 bases, with 17 bases spanning the gap. Here the CDR3 DNA reads TGTGCCAGCAGCGTGGGCCACCCGAGGGGGTATACGCAGTATTTT. It specifies CASSVGHPRGYTQYF.

A few counts support this clonotype. V and J are TRBV7-9 and TRBJ2-3; 7 positions agree with TRBD2. Germline lookup yields CDR1 SEHNR and CDR2 FQNEAQ (reference sequence). J lost 8 bases, V lost 5 bases, and 7 bases had no gene match. The CDR3 has 13 residues. CDR3 sequence reads: CASSPSGEATQYF. The DNA for the CDR3 is TGTGCCAGCAGCCCAAGCGGGGAGGCTACGCAGTATTTT. The full variable domain, rest sourced from reference TRBV7-9 and TRBJ2-3, is DTGVSQNPRHKITKRGQNVTFRCDPISEHNRLYWYRQTLGQGPEFLTYFQNEAQLEKSRLLSDRFSAERPKGSFSTLEIQRTEQGDSAMYLCASSPSGEATQYFGPGTRLTVL.

This sequence joins TRBV29-1 and TRBJ1-3, with 8 bases that match TRBD1. The CDR3 runs 15 residues. From germline, CDR1 is SQVTM and CDR2 ANQGSEA. The junction had 9 bases not matched to a gene; V was cut back by 4 bases and J by 4 bases. The chain's CDR3 is CSVGEGGTGGNTIYF. The CDR3 DNA is TGCAGCGTTGGGGAAGGAGGGACAGGAGGAAACACCATATATTTT.

CDR3 nucleotide sequence: TGTGCCAGCAGCCGCCCCGGGATCGGACAGGAGCAGTTCTTC. It yields the protein CASSRPGIGQEQFF. The V call is TRBV14, the J call TRBJ2-1; a possible D gene is TRBD1 (6 bases). Per germline, CDR1 SGHDN and CDR2 FVKESK. This CDR3 has 14 residues. Deletions cut 4 bases from V and 10 bases from J, with 17 bases between. The variable domain in full, completed from reference TRBV14 and TRBJ2-1, reads EAGVTQFPSHSVIEKGQTVTLRCDPISGHDNLYWYRRVMGKEIKFLLHFVKESKQDESGMPNNRFLAERTGGTYSTLKVQPAELEDSGVYFCASSRPGIGQEQFFGPGTRLTVL.

This clonotype has only a few counts. The gene calls are TRBV20-1 and TRBJ1-1; D unresolved. The CDR3 is made up of 11 amino acids. The germline CDR1 and CDR2 sequences are DFQATT and SNEGSKA (reference sequence). Trimming left V 0 bases short and J 6 bases short, with 5 bases between. CDR3 residues: CSARDLPEAFF. The CDR3 DNA sequence: TGCAGTGCTAGAGATCTGCCTGAAGCTTTCTTT.

The V and J genes are TRBV19 and TRBJ2-7; D is unresolved. Germline V CDR1 and CDR2: LNHDA, SQIVND (reference sequence). V was pared by 7 bases and J by 2 bases, with 15 bases between. The CDR3 runs 14 residues. The CDR3 here is CASTSQQRPYEQYF. The CDR3 DNA reads TGTGCCAGTACGAGCCAACAAAGGCCCTACGAGCAGTACTTC.

This chain joins TRBV20-1 and TRBJ1-5; 8 bases are shared with TRBD1. The CDR3 spans 15 residues. Germline CDR1 is DFQATT and CDR2 is SNEGSKA (reference sequence). Trimming removed 3 bases from V and 0 bases from J; junction bases left unmatched: 4. The CDR3 DNA reads as TGCAGTGCTAGGTCGACAGGGGCTAGCAATCAGCCCCAGCATTTT. Translation: CSARSTGASNQPQHF.

The chain is built from TRBV10-3 and TRBJ1-5; 7 bases are shared with TRBD1. V lost 6 bases, J lost 4 bases, and 3 bases stayed unmatched. The CDR3 is 13 amino acids. CDR1 ENHRY and CDR2 SYGVKD come from the germline V gene. The CDR3 region is CAIRGTENQPQHF. CDR3 nucleotide sequence: TGTGCCATCAGAGGGACAGAGAATCAGCCCCAGCATTTT.

The rearrangement uses TRBV6-5 and TRBJ2-7, with 10 nucleotides matching TRBD1. The trim removed 8 bases at V and 0 bases at J, leaving 7 bases unmatched. This CDR3 has 15 residues. In germline, CDR1 is MNHEY, CDR2 SVGAGI. In DNA form, the CDR3 reads TGTGCCAGCCAGTTTCGGGACAGGGGCTCCTACGAGCAGTACTTC. The encoded protein is CASQFRDRGSYEQYF.

The chain joins TRBV11-2 to TRBJ2-7; a possible D gene is TRBD2 (5 bases). Per the germline V gene, CDR1 is SGHAT and CDR2 is FQNNGV. The CDR3 length is 19 residues. Trimming took off 4 bases at V and 0 bases at J, with 25 bases between the two ends. This CDR3 is CASSSLRPLSETSSYEQYF. The DNA for the CDR3 is TGTGCCAGCAGCTCATTAAGGCCCCTCAGCGAAACTAGCTCCTACGAGCAGTACTTC.

This clonotype came up a few times. Written as DNA, the CDR3 is TGCAGCGTGAGGGGACTAGCCGACTCCTACAATGAGCAGTTCTTC. It codes for CSVRGLADSYNEQFF. The chain carries TRBV29-1 and TRBJ2-1; 9 bases are a match to TRBD2. CDR3 length: 15 amino acids. The germline CDR1 and CDR2 sequences are SQVTM and ANQGSEA. V lost 6 bases and J lost 0; bases outside the gene matches: 6.

This clonotype has just a few counts. The chain recombines TRBV9 with TRBJ1-1, with D uncertain. Between the trimmed V and J ends, which lost 3 bases and 0 bases, there was a span of 6 bases. The CDR3 is made up of 13 amino acids. Germline CDR1 and CDR2: SGDLS and YYNGEE. The CDR3 loop reads CASSGAMNTEAFF. The CDR3 nucleotides read TGTGCCAGCAGCGGGGCAATGAACACTGAAGCTTTCTTT. Full variable domain (rest looked up from reference TRBV9 and TRBJ1-1): DSGVTQTPKHLITATGQRVTLRCSPRSGDLSVYWYQQSLDQGLQFLIQYYNGEERAKGNILERFSAQQFPDLHSELNLSSLELGDSALYFCASSGAMNTEAFFGQGTRLTVV.

This sequence joins TRBV5-4 and TRBJ2-1, with a possible D match to TRBD1 (5 bases). CDR3 length: 12 residues. Looked up from germline, CDR1 is SGHNT and CDR2 is YYREEE (reference sequence). V lost 4 bases, J lost 11 bases, and 13 bases lay in between. CDR3 sequence (DNA): TGTGCCAGCAGCCTAAGCGACAGCCAGCAGTTCTTC. Residues: CASSLSDSQQFF.

This chain connects TRBV7-3 to TRBJ2-5; TRBD2 aligns across 9 bases. CDR3 size: 18 residues. The V segment lost 4 bases and the J segment 4 bases; nucleotides outside the gene matches: 16. Germline CDR1 and CDR2: SGHTA and FQGTGA. This CDR3 is CASSSIGARAGGPETQYF. CDR3 bases: TGTGCCAGCAGCTCCATAGGAGCTCGCGCGGGAGGGCCAGAGACCCAGTACTTC.

This chain joins TRBV25-1 and TRBJ2-7, with D uncertain. The V gene lost 2 bases and the J gene lost 5 bases, with 10 bases spanning the gap. There are 13 residues in the CDR3. Germline values: CDR1 MGHDK, CDR2 SYGVNS. The CDR3 sequence is CASSESGIDEQYF. The CDR3 nucleotides are TGTGCCAGCAGTGAAAGTGGGATTGACGAGCAGTACTTC.

This rearrangement joins TRBV21-1 to TRBJ1-5; the table's TRBD1 call for D was not verified on the DNA. TRBV21-1 represents a pseudogene. The CDR3 consists of 15 residues. Written as DNA, the CDR3 is TGTGCCAGCAGTTTTCGGGGTGGGGGGCCGGGGCCCCAGCATTTT. Translated, it gives CASSFRGGGPGPQHF.

The chain links TRBV27 to TRBJ2-5; TRBD2 agrees at 7 bases. This CDR3 has 12 amino acids. V lost 8 bases to trimming and J lost 7 bases; unmatched junction nucleotides: 7. Germline CDR1 is MNHEY and CDR2 is SMNVEV (reference sequence). CDR3 DNA: TGTGCCAGCCAACCGGGGGGAGGGACCCAGTACTTC. Amino acids: CASQPGGGTQYF.

Ten or more counts support this clonotype. A read error may explain this, as a much larger clone is one base away. As DNA, the CDR3 is TGTGCCAGCAGCCCGACCCTTGAAGCTTTCTTT. It specifies CASSPTLEAFF. The chain recombines TRBV7-9 with TRBJ1-1; D not certain. CDR3 length equals 11 residues. Trimming took 5 bases from V and 7 from J, leaving 8 bases between them. Germline CDR1 is SEHNR and CDR2 is FQNEAQ (reference sequence).

Only a few counts were recorded for this clonotype. The chain carries TRBV6-2 or TRBV6-3 and TRBJ1-5, with no clear D. The V gene's germline CDR1 is MNHEY and CDR2 SVGEGT. V was trimmed by 6 bases and J by 6 bases, leaving 12 bases between them. This CDR3 is 13 amino acids long. The CDR3: CASRNGMAQPQHF. The CDR3 bases are TGTGCCAGCAGGAACGGGATGGCTCAGCCCCAGCATTTT.

This sequence joins TRBV7-9 and TRBJ2-5; tentatively, D is TRBD2 (6 bases). CDR3 length equals 16 residues. Germline CDR1 SEHNR, CDR2 FQNEAQ (reference sequence). The V end was cut by 1 base, the J end by 2 bases, with 14 bases between. CDR3 DNA: TGTGCCAGCAGCTTAGTTGGCGGGACTGAGCAAGAGACCCAGTACTTC. This codes for CASSLVGGTEQETQYF.

This clonotype was detected only a few times. This chain connects TRBV20-1 to TRBJ2-2; 9 bases fit TRBD1. With V trimmed by 5 bases and J by 3 bases, 4 bases remained unmatched. This CDR3 contains 14 residues. Germline CDR1 DFQATT, CDR2 SNEGSKA (reference sequence). The CDR3 spells CSAAGQGYTGELFF. The CDR3 DNA sequence: TGCAGTGCTGCTGGACAGGGGTACACCGGGGAGCTGTTTTTT.

The chain joins TRBV28 to TRBJ2-3; D call uncertain. In germline, CDR1 is MDHEN, CDR2 SYDVKM. The V end lost 4 bases, the J end lost 5 bases, and 16 bases lay between the germline ends. The CDR3 contains 15 residues. In DNA form, the CDR3 reads TGTGCCAGCAGTTATGTATCTGTGAGGCGAGATACGCAGTATTTT. Its protein is CASSYVSVRRDTQYF.

This clonotype was counted a few times. The chain has TRBV7-2 and TRBJ1-4; D remains ambiguous. The ends were cut back, 1 base at V and 3 bases at J, with 3 bases in the middle. This CDR3 comprises 13 residues. Germline-derived CDR1 and CDR2 are SGHTA and FQGNSA. The CDR3 loop is CASSLEPNEKLFF. The CDR3 DNA reads TGTGCCAGCAGCTTAGAACCTAATGAAAAACTGTTTTTT. The entire variable domain, with the rest obtained from reference TRBV7-2 and TRBJ1-4, is as follows: GAGVSQSPSNKVTEKGKDVELRCDPISGHTALYWYRQSLGQGLEFLIYFQGNSAPDKSGLPSDRFSAERTGGSVSTLTIQRTQQEDSAVYLCASSLEPNEKLFFGSGTQLSVL.

The V and J genes are TRBV27 and TRBJ2-1; D perhaps matches TRBD2 (5 bases). Trimming cost V 5 bases and J 6 bases, with 14 bases left between them. CDR1 and CDR2 (germline): MNHEY, SMNVEV (reference sequence). The CDR3 runs 14 residues. CDR3: CASSGWGAFNEQFF. The DNA of the CDR3 is TGTGCCAGCAGTGGTTGGGGAGCTTTCAATGAGCAGTTCTTC.

This clonotype was counted only a few times. The V and J genes are TRBV20-1 and TRBJ1-1, with D unclear. The CDR3 is made up of 13 amino acids. Trimming shortened V by 0 bases and J by 4 bases, and 9 bases separated the two germline ends. Germline V gene sequence: CDR1 DFQATT, CDR2 SNEGSKA (reference sequence). The CDR3 nucleotides read TGCAGTGCTAGAGAGTTTACCCCCACTGAAGCTTTCTTT. This translates into CSAREFTPTEAFF.

The chain couples TRBV20-1 to TRBJ2-2; possible D gene TRBD2, 5 bases. CDR3 length equals 15 residues. V was pared by 5 bases and J by 0 bases, with 13 bases between. Germline CDR1 reads DFQATT; CDR2 reads SNEGSKA (reference sequence). The CDR3, as DNA: TGCAGTGCTCGACCGTGGAGGTCGAACACCGGGGAGCTGTTTTTT. Its protein product is CSARPWRSNTGELFF.

The sample holds a few counts of this clonotype. The chain is built from TRBV19 and TRBJ2-3; no clear D gene. This CDR3 is 15 amino acids long. V was shortened by 4 bases and J by 4 bases, with 15 bases between the two germline ends. Looked up from germline, CDR1 is LNHDA and CDR2 is SQIVND (reference sequence). In nucleotides, the CDR3 is TGTGCCAGTAGTAGCCAGCGAAGAGTGGCAGATACGCAGTATTTT. Translation: CASSSQRRVADTQYF.